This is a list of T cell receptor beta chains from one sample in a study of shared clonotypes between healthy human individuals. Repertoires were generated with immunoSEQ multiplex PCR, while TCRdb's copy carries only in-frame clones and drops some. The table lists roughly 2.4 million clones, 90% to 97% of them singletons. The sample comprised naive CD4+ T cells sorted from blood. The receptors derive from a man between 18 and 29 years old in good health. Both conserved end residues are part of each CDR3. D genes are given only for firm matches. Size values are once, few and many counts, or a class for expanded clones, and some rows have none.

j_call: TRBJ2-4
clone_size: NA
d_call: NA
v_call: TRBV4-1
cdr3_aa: CASSQRVLAKNIQYF
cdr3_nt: TGCGCCAGCAGCCAACGGGTCCTAGCCAAAAACATTCAGTACTTC

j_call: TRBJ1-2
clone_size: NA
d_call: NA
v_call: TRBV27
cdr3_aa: CASSLSWQSAIGGYTF
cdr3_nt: TGTGCCAGCAGTTTATCATGGCAGTCGGCGATTGGTGGCTACACCTTC

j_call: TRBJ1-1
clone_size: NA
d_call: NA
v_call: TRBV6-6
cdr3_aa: CASRKTGTPNTEAFF
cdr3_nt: TGTGCCAGCAGAAAAACCGGGACACCTAACACTGAAGCTTTCTTT

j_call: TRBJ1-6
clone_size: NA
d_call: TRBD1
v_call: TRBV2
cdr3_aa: CASRGATGDNSPLHF
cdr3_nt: TGTGCCAGCAGAGGCGCGACAGGGGACAATTCACCCCTCCACTTT

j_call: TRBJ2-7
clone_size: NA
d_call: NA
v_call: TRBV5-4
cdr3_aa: CASSPRTTYEQYF
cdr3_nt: TGTGCCAGCTCCCCGAGGACAACCTACGAGCAGTACTTC

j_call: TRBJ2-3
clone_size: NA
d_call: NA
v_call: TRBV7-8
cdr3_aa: CASSLGGTLSTDTQYF
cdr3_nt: TGTGCCAGCAGCTTAGGAGGGACACTGAGCACAGATACGCAGTATTTT

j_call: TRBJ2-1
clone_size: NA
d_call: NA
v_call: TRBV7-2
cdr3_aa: CASLMGGLSYNEQFF
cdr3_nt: TGTGCCTCCTTGATGGGGGGGCTCTCCTACAATGAGCAGTTCTTC

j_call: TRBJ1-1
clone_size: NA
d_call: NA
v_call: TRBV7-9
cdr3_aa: CASSPKAGEAFF
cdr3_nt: TGTGCCAGCAGCCCCAAGGCAGGGGAAGCTTTCTTT

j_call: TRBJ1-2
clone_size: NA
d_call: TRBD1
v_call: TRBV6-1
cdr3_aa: CASSEPVWGQRQDGYTF
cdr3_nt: TGTGCCAGCAGTGAACCGGTGTGGGGACAGAGACAAGATGGCTACACCTTC

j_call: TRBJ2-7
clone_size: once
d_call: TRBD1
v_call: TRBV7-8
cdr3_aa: CASSSLGQGPYEQYF
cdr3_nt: TGTGCCAGCAGCTCCCTGGGACAGGGGCCGTACGAGCAGTACTTC

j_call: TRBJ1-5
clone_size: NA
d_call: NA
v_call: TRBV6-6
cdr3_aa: CASSGAGFGNQPQHF
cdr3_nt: TGTGCCAGCAGTGGTGCGGGGTTTGGCAATCAGCCCCAGCATTTT

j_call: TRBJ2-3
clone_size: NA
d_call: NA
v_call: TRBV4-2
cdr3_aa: CASSQEVAQPDTQYF
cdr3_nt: TGTGCCAGCAGCCAAGAAGTCGCACAACCAGATACGCAGTATTTT

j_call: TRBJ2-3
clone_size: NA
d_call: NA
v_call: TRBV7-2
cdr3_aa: CASSSPRGAGHTDTQYF
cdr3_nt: TGTGCCAGCAGCTCTCCTCGAGGAGCGGGACACACAGATACGCAGTATTTT